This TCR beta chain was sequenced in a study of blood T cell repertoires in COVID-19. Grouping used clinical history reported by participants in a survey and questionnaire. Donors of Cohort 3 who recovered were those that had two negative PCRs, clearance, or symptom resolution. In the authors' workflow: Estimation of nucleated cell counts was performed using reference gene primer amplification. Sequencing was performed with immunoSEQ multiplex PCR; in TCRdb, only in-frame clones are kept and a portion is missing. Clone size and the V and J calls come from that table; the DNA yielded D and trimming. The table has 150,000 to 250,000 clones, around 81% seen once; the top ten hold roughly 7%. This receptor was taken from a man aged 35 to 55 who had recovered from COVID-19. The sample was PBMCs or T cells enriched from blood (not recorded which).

The DNA for the CDR3 is TGTGCCAGCAGCTCGGGACAATCCGTCTATAATTCACCCCTCCACTTT. It encodes CASSSGQSVYNSPLHF. The rearrangement joins TRBV5-6 to TRBJ1-6, with a weak D call TRBD1 (6 bases). Germline V gene lookup returns CDR1 SGHDT and CDR2 YYEEEE. The CDR3 runs to 16 residues. Trimming removed 3 bases at V and 3 bases at J, with 13 bases between.